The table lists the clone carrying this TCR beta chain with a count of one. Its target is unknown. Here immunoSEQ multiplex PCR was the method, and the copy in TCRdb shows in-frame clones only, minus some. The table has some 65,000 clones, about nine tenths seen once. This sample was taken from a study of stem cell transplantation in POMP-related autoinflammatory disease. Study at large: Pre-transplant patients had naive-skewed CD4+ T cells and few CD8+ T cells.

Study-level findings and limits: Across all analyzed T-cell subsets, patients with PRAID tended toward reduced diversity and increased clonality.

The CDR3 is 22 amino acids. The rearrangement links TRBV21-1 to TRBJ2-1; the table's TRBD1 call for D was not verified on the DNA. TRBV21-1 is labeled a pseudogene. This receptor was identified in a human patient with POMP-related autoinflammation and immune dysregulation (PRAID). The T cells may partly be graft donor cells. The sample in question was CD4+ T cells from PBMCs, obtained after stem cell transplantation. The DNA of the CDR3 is TGTGCCAGCAGCCTCCGATTCCGGGACAGGGGGCGCGAGGTAAGTTCCTACAATGAGCAGTTCTTC. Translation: CASSLRFRDRGREVSSYNEQFF.